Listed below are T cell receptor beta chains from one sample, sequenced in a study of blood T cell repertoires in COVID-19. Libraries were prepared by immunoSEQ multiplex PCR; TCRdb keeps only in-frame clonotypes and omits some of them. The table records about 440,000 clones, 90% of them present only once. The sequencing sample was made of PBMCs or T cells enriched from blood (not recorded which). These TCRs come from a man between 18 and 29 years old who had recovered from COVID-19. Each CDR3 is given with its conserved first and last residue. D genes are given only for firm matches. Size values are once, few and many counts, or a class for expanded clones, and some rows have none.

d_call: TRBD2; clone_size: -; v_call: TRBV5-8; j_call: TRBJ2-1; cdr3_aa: CASSGPPAGGNYNEQFF; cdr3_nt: TGTGCCAGCAGCGGACCACCCGCGGGGGGCAATTACAATGAGCAGTTCTTC
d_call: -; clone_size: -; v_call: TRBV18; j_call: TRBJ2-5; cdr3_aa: CASSPNSPGETQYF; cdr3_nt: TGTGCCAGCTCACCAAATAGCCCCGGGGAGACCCAGTACTTC
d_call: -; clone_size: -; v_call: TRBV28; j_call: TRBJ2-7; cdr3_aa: CASSLSTGASLGEQYF; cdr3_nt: TGTGCCAGCAGTTTATCTACCGGAGCATCCCTCGGCGAGCAGTACTTC
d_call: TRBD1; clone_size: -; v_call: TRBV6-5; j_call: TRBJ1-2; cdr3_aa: CASSFTSVRDRSYTF; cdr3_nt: TGTGCCAGCAGTTTCACCTCGGTGCGGGACAGAAGCTACACCTTC
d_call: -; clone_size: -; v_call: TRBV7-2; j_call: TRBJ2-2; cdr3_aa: CASSLVSGGELFF; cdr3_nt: TGTGCCAGCAGCTTAGTCTCCGGTGGGGAGCTGTTTTTT
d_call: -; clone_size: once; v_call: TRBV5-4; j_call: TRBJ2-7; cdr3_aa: CASSIPGLASYEQYF; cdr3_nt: TGTGCCAGCAGCATCCCGGGACTGGCTTCCTACGAGCAGTACTTC
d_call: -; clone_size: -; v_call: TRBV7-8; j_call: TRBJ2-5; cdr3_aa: CASSLEGQGNPGGETQYF; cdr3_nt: TGTGCCAGCAGCTTAGAGGGACAGGGTAATCCGGGAGGGGAGACCCAGTACTTC
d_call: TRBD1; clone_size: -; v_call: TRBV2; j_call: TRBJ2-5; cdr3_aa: CASSEDRGQETQYF; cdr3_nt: TGTGCCAGCAGTGAAGACAGGGGCCAAGAGACCCAGTACTTC
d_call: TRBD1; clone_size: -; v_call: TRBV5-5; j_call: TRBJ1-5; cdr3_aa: CASSIDRDQPQHF; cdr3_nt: TGTGCCAGCAGTATCGACAGGGATCAGCCCCAGCATTTT
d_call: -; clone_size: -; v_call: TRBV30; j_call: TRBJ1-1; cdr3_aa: CAWSSRGDVAFF; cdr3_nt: TGTGCCTGGAGTTCGAGAGGAGACGTGGCTTTCTTT
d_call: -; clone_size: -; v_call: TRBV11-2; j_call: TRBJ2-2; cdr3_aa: CASSQEGTGELFF; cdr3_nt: TGTGCCAGCAGCCAGGAGGGGACCGGGGAGCTGTTTTTT
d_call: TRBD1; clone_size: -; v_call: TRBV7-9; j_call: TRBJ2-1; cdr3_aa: CASSFLGGSEQFF; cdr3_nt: TGTGCCAGCAGCTTTTTAGGGGGCAGTGAGCAGTTCTTC
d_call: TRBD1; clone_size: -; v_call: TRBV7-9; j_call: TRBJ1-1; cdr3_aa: CASSFRQGEAFF; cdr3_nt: TGTGCCAGCAGCTTCCGACAGGGTGAAGCTTTCTTT
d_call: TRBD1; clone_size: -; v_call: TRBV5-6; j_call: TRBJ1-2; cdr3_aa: CASSKDRSDYGYTF; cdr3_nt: TGTGCCAGCAGCAAGGACAGGTCGGACTATGGCTACACCTTC
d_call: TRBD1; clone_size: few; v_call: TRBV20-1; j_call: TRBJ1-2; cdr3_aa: CSATYRGGYTF; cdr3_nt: TGCAGTGCTACATACAGGGGAGGCTACACCTTC
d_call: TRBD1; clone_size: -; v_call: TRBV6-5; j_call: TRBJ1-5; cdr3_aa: CASSSQGSNQPQHF; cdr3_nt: TGTGCCAGCAGTTCACAGGGGAGTAATCAGCCCCAGCATTTT
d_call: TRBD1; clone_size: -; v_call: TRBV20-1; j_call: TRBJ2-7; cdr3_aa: CSGDRSYEQYF; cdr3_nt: TGCAGTGGGGACAGGTCCTACGAGCAGTACTTC
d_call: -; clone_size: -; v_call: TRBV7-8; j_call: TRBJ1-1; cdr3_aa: CASSADRNAEAFF; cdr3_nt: TGTGCCAGCAGCGCAGACAGGAACGCTGAAGCTTTCTTT
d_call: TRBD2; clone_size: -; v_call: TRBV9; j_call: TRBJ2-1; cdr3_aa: CASSVDSLAGAPKKVLQFF; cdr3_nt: TGTGCCAGCAGCGTAGACTCACTAGCGGGAGCGCCCAAAAAAGTTTTGCAGTTCTTC
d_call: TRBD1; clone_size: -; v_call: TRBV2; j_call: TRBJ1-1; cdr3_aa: CASRPRGSTEAFF; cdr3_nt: TGTGCCAGCAGGCCCAGGGGGAGCACTGAAGCTTTCTTT
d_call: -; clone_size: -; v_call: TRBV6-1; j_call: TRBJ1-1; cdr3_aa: CASSEAAGFGTEAFF; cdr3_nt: TGTGCCAGCAGTGAAGCGGCAGGTTTTGGGACTGAAGCTTTCTTT
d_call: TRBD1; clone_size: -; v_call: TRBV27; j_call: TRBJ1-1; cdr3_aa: CASSSSDFRGPGTEAFF; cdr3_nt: TGTGCCAGCAGTTCATCGGACTTCAGGGGGCCCGGCACTGAAGCTTTCTTT
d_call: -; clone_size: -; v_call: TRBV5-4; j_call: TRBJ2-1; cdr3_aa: CASSLANIDNEQFF; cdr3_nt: TGTGCCAGCAGCTTGGCTAATATCGACAATGAGCAGTTCTTC
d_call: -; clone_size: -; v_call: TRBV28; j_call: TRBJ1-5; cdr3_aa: CASSLSGEPQHF; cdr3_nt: TGTGCCAGCAGTTTATCGGGGGAGCCCCAGCATTTT
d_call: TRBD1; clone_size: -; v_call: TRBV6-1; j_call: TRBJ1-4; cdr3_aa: CASSENRGREKLFF; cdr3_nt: TGTGCCAGCAGTGAGAACAGGGGGCGGGAAAAACTGTTTTTT
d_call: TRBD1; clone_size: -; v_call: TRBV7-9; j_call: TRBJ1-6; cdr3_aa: CASSRDRGSPLHF; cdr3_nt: TGTGCCAGCAGCCGGGACAGGGGATCACCCCTCCACTTT
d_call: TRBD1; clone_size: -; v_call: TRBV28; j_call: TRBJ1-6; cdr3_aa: CASSLSGTGGSPLHF; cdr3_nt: TGTGCCAGCAGTTTAAGTGGGACAGGCGGTTCACCCCTCCACTTT
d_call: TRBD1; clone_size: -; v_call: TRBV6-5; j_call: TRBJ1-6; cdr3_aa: CASSFLRTGKVGPLHF; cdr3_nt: TGTGCCAGCAGTTTCCTCAGGACAGGGAAGGTTGGACCCCTCCACTTT
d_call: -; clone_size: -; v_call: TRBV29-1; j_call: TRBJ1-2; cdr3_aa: CTVLGDYGYTF; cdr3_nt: TGCACCGTTTTGGGAGACTATGGCTACACCTTC
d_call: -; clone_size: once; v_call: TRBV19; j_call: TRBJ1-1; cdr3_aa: CASSIGGRGWTEAFF; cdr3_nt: TGTGCCAGTAGTATAGGGGGTAGGGGTTGGACTGAAGCTTTCTTT
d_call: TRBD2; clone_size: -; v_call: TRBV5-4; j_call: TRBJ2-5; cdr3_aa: CASRNSGEYQETQYF; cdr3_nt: TGTGCCAGCAGGAATAGCGGGGAGTACCAAGAGACCCAGTACTTC
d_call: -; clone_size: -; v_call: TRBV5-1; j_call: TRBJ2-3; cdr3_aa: CASSLGGAVGTDTQYF; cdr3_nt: TGCGCCAGCAGCTTGGGTGGGGCGGTTGGCACAGATACGCAGTATTTT
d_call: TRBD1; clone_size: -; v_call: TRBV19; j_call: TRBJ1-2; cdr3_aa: CASNEDRARGGYTF; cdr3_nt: TGTGCCAGTAACGAGGACAGGGCGCGAGGTGGCTACACCTTC
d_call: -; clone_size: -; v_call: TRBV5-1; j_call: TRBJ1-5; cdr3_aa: CASSWGPGGQPQHF; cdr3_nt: TGCGCCAGCAGCTGGGGGCCAGGCGGACAGCCCCAGCATTTT
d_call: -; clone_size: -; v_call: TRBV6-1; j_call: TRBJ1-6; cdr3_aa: CASSELPANSPLHF; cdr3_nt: TGTGCCAGCAGTGAACTACCCGCAAATTCACCCCTCCACTTT
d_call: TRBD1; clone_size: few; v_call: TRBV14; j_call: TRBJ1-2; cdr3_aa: CASSFGTGYGYTF; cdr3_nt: TGTGCCAGCAGCTTCGGGACAGGGTATGGCTACACCTTC
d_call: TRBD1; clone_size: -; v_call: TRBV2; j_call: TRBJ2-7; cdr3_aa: CASSRDRGDYEQYF; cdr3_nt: TGTGCCAGCAGCCGGGACAGGGGAGACTACGAGCAGTACTTC
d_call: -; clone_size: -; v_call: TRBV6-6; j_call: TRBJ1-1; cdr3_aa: CASSYSELVNTEAFF; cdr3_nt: TGTGCCAGCAGTTACTCGGAGTTAGTCAACACTGAAGCTTTCTTT
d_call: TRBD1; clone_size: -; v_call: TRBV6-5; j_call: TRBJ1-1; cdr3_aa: CAVRGLPNTEAFF; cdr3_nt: TGTGCCGTCAGGGGGCTACCAAACACTGAAGCTTTCTTT
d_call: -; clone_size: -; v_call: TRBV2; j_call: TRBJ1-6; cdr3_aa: CASSAGSLPNNSPLHF; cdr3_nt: TGTGCCAGCAGTGCAGGAAGCCTCCCCAATAATTCACCCCTCCACTTT
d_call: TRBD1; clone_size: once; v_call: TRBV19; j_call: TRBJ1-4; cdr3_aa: CASSIGTGPNEKLFF; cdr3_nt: TGTGCCAGTAGTATAGGGACAGGGCCTAATGAAAAACTGTTTTTT